This TCR beta chain is from a study of T cell responses to AZD1222 COVID-19 vaccine. The CDR3 totals 15 residues. In germline, CDR1 is KGHSH, CDR2 LQKENI. The V end lost 3 bases, the J end lost 0 bases, and 12 bases lay between the germline ends. Profiling relied on immunoSEQ multiplex PCR, and the TCRdb table lists in-frame clones only, not all of them. Of about 110,000 clones listed, nearly 90% were seen once; the top ten hold more than 15%. Broader study findings: None of the repertoires were sampled until the peak T cell response had passed. Reportedly, nearly half of unique spike TCRs recognized epitopes outside B.1.351/B.1.1.7 mutations. Spike-specific TCR breadth rose after two AZD1222 doses, and depth rose as well.

In the case of this clone: The target antigen is unknown.

V usage is TRBV18 and J usage is TRBJ2-7, with TRBD1 as a possible D gene (5 bases). This clonotype originated in an adult in good health. Sequenced material: peripheral blood, taken on day 0 of AZD1222 vaccination. The DNA of the CDR3 is TGTGCCAGCTCACCCCTCATGGGGCTCTCCTACGAGCAGTACTTC. This sequence encodes CASSPLMGLSYEQYF.